The sequence of this T cell receptor (beta chain) was determined in a study of glioma-infiltrating T cells after dendritic cell vaccination listed by TCRdb under 2016. A note on the overall study: Of the roughly 15 glioblastoma patients in the cohort, all drawn from Phase I and II dendritic cell vaccination trials, 9 were newly diagnosed and 6 had recurrent disease. In glioblastoma patients vaccinated with dendritic cells, deep sequencing of TCR beta CDR3 regions served to measure the amount of tumor-infiltrating lymphocytes and to compare repertoires between tumor and blood. Survival after dendritic cell vaccination was correlated with TCR sequencing metrics, including TIL content and tumor-blood repertoire overlap. The vaccine consisted of monocyte-derived dendritic cells cultured about seven days with IL-4 and GM-CSF, then pulsed overnight with autologous tumor lysate. Each patient got three intradermal injections of the dendritic cell vaccine, spaced at biweekly intervals, in the arm below the axilla. Between 2003 and 2012, the patients were given dendritic cell vaccination pulsed with autologous tumor lysate. General study outcomes and caveats: After dendritic cell vaccination, a higher estimated pretreatment TIL content predicted longer time to progression and overall survival. No direct relationship between TCR clonality and survival was found, suggesting that a diverse polyclonal response may matter. The TCR overlap response model with three groups was called speculative and said to need prospective validation. The cohort was small and heterogeneous, only a few patients had full blood and tumor sets, and even fewer had initial-recurrent tumor pairs.

TCRB CDR3 regions were amplified from approximately 2 ug genomic DNA, or all available DNA if less, using the immunoSEQ assay. The multiplex PCR employed 60 forward primers targeting TCR V beta segments and 13 reverse primers targeting J beta segments. To estimate the number of reads per starting template, synthetic control templates were added to each sample at limiting dilution. The Illumina HiSeq System generated sequencing reads of 87 bp. The study's own analysis went as follows. PCR and sequencing errors were removed by merging closely related sequences with a nearest neighbor algorithm. TCR overlap was defined as the percentage of unique tumor TCR beta sequences that were also present in the same patient's peripheral blood. The immuneACCESS repertoire file appears here via TCRdb, limited to in-frame rearrangements. These files lack a portion of the clones; in checked studies, under half of the deficit traces to unresolved V genes, and the cause of the others is not known. The DNA gave D and trimming, while V, J and clone size come from that table. Across this sample there are about 64,000 clones, with roughly 86% seen only once. The ten largest account for roughly 12% of the sample.

This clone was seen once. The antigen this receptor binds is unknown. No base quality information exists; no much larger clone differs at one position. The sample's time point label, in plain terms: after dendritic cell vaccination, including at tumor progression/relapse. Patients were selected on the basis of adequate residual fresh-frozen tumor tissue and more than two years of available survival data. Although molecular status otherwise differed among the glioblastoma patients, no patient had an isocitrate dehydrogenase mutation. PBMC were collected before vaccination, two weeks after the third vaccination, and at tumor progression if tumor progression occurred. The Qiagen DNeasy Blood extraction Kit was used for extraction of genomic DNA. Taken from the germline V gene (reference sequence), the CDR1 and CDR2 loops are LNHDA and SQIVND. CDR3 length: 13 amino acids, cysteine to phenylalanine. Only the CDR3 DNA stays, 39 bases, in frame from base 1. V drops 4 bases and J drops 3 bases, leaving 10 bases in between.

The TCR comes from a human donor with glioblastoma. The chain employs TRBV19 and TRBJ2-7, and perhaps TRBD1 as D gene, on 6 matching bases. The sequencing here drew on blood, taken after dendritic cell vaccination. The CDR3 protein is CASSTIQGYEQYF. The DNA reads TGTGCCAGTAGTACAATACAGGGCTACGAGCAGTACTTC.